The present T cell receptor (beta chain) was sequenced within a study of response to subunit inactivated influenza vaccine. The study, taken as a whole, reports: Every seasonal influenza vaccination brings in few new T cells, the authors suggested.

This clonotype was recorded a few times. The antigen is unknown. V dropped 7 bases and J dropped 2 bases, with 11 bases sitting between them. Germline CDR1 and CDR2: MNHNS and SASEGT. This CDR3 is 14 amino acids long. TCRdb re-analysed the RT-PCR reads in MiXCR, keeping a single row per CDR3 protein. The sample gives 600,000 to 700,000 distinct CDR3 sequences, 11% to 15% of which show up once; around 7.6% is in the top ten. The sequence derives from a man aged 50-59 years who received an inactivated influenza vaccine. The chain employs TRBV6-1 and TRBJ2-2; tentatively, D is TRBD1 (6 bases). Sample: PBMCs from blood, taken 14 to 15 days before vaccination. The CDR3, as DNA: TGTGCCAGCACGGGGACAATCAACACCGGGGAGCTGTTTTTT. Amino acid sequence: CASTGTINTGELFF.